The TCR beta chain described here comes from a study of CD8 T cells in ankylosing spondylitis. V shed 5 bases and J 4 bases; nucleotides not matched to a gene: 9. Germline values: CDR1 SEHNR, CDR2 FQNEAQ (reference sequence). The CDR3 spans 15 residues. This clonotype was recorded at least ten times. The antigen remains undetermined. Whole-study findings and limits: A TCR beta motif of roughly 8 highly homologous variants appeared characteristic of ankylosing spondylitis blood.

TCRdb passed the 5' RACE reads through MiXCR, listing each CDR3 protein once. The sample has a few hundred thousand distinct CDR3 sequences, roughly 13% seen once. The chain recombines TRBV7-9 with TRBJ2-3; 7 nucleotides agree with TRBD1. This TCR derives from a male donor with ankylosing spondylitis. The sequenced sample was blood, either unsorted or a sorted T cell fraction (not recorded which). The chain's CDR3 is CASSPDRVYPDTQYF. DNA of the CDR3: TGTGCCAGCAGCCCTGACAGGGTTTACCCAGATACGCAGTATTTT.